The 6 T cell receptor beta chains below were found in one sample sequenced in a study of blood T cells in healthy people across ages. With a J-beta primer mix and a sample-barcoded 5' primer, a second PCR ran about 6 to 11 cycles. One entry per CDR3 protein results from TCRdb running MiXCR on the 5' RACE reads. The sample includes 950,000 to 1,200,000 distinct CDR3 sequences, more than 30% of them seen just once. What was sequenced was blood. Receptor source: a young man in good health.

Worth noting for this clonotype: A junction end diverges from the germline sequence, so it may reflect a read error. The rearrangement joins TRBV5-1 to TRBJ2-5; D is undetermined. The germline gives CDR1 SGHRS, CDR2 YFSETQ. This CDR3 is 14 amino acids long. CDR3 region: CASSPQTGQETRYF. The DNA for the CDR3 is TGCGCCAGCAGCCCTCAAACTGGGCAAGAGACCCGGTACTTC.

The chain couples TRBV13 to TRBJ1-1; a weak D match, TRBD1 (5 bases). This CDR3 comprises 14 residues. The ends were cut back, 1 base at V and 3 bases at J, with 9 bases in the middle. The germline CDR1 and CDR2 sequences are PRHDT and FYEKMQ (reference sequence). The CDR3 nucleotides are TGTGCCAGCAGCTTAGACGGGGGGGACACTGAAGCTTTCTTT. Encoded protein: CASSLDGGDTEAFF.

This clonotype has only a few counts. This chain connects TRBV12-3 or TRBV12-4 to TRBJ1-1; the match to TRBD1 covers 7 bases. The J segment lost 1 base and the V segment lost 3 bases, leaving 5 bases of the junction unmatched. This CDR3 is 15 amino acids long. The CDR3 sequence: CASSFSYRGNTEAFF. The CDR3 DNA is TGTGCCAGCAGTTTTTCCTACAGGGGGAACACTGAAGCTTTCTTT.

This clonotype was observed a handful of times. The V and J genes are TRBV4-3 and TRBJ1-1; a possible D gene is TRBD1 (5 bases). Germline CDR1 and CDR2: LGHNA and YSLEER. The CDR3 has 17 amino acids. V lost 1 base and J lost 1, with 16 bases in between. The CDR3 DNA reads TGCGCCAGCAGCCAAGCCCTCCAAAGGAGGGGGAACACTGAAGCTTTCTTT. The encoded protein is CASSQALQRRGNTEAFF.

This clonotype has more than one count but fewer than ten. CDR3 residues: CASAPRDGETQYF. Written as DNA, the CDR3 is TGTGCCAGCGCCCCCAGGGATGGGGAGACCCAGTACTTC. This chain uses TRBV27 with TRBJ2-5, with D maybe TRBD1 (5 bases). V lost 8 bases to trimming and J lost 5 bases, with 15 bases between them. CDR3 length equals 13 residues. The V gene's germline CDR1 is MNHEY and CDR2 SMNVEV (reference sequence).

V gene TRBV20-1 combines with J gene TRBJ1-2; no clear D. The CDR3 runs to 13 residues. Trimming cost V 3 bases and J 1 base, with 9 bases left between them. CDR1 is DFQATT and CDR2 is SNEGSKA in the germline V gene (reference sequence). CDR3 loop: CSASRGLNYGYTF. CDR3 sequence (DNA): TGCAGTGCTAGCCGGGGTCTTAACTATGGCTACACCTTC.